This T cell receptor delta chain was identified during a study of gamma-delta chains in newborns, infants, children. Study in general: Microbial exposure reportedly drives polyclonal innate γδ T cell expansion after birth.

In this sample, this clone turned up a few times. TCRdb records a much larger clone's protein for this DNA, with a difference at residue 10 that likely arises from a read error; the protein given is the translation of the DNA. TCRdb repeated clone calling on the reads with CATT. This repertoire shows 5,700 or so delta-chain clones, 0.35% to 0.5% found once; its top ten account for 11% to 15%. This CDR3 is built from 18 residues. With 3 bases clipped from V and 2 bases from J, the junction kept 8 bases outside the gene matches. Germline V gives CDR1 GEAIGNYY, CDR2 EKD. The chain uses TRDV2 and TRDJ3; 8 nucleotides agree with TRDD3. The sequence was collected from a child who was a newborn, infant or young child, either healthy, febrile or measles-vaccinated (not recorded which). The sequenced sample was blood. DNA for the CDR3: TGTGCCTGTGACGCCCTACTGGGGGGTCCCTGGGACACCCGACAGATGTTTTTC. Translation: CACDALLGGPWDTRQMFF.